A selection of T cell receptor beta chains follows, all from one sample in a study of T cells in Graves' hyperthyroidism and ophthalmopathy. TCRdb independently ran MiXCR on the multiplex PCR reads; one entry per CDR3 protein. The sample lists hundreds of thousands of distinct CDR3 sequences, more than 30% occurring once. Sequenced material: blood. These TCRs come from a young man with Graves' hyperthyroidism. Each CDR3 is given with its conserved first and last residue. Each record gives: V gene, J gene, clone size, D gene, CDR3 protein, CDR3 DNA. A D gene is named only where the DNA matches it firmly. Clone size appears in some rows only: once, few, many, or a class for an expanded clone.

TRBV20-1,TRBJ2-7,many,NA,CSARDSTGRYEQYF,TGCAGTGCTAGAGACTCGACAGGGAGGTACGAGCAGTACTTC
TRBV30,TRBJ1-4,NA,NA,CAWSGATNEKLFF,TGTGCCTGGAGCGGCGCAACTAATGAAAAACTGTTTTTT
TRBV5-1,TRBJ1-2,NA,TRBD1,CASSTGTGARGYTF,TGCGCCAGCAGCACCGGAACAGGGGCTCGGGGCTACACCTTC
TRBV7-2,TRBJ2-7,NA,NA,CASSFRLLYEQYF,TGTGCCAGCAGCTTCAGACTCCTCTACGAGCAGTACTTC
TRBV19,TRBJ1-1,NA,NA,CASVFAGGGTEAFF,TGTGCCAGTGTGTTCGCGGGGGGCGGCACTGAAGCTTTCTTT
TRBV12-3/TRBV12-4,TRBJ1-2,few,NA,CASSSSGKNTF,TGTGCCAGCAGCTCGTCTGGGAAGAACACCTTC
TRBV12-3/TRBV12-4,TRBJ2-5,NA,TRBD1,CASRKVDRDGETQYF,TGTGCCAGCAGAAAAGTCGACAGGGATGGGGAGACCCAGTACTTC
TRBV2,TRBJ2-2,few,TRBD2,CASIAGEEVGELFF,TGTGCCAGCATAGCGGGAGAAGAGGTCGGGGAGCTGTTTTTT
TRBV10-3,TRBJ2-5,many,NA,CAIKDTDQETQYF,TGTGCCATCAAGGACACGGACCAGGAGACCCAGTACTTC
TRBV2,TRBJ1-5,many,TRBD1,CASTLGQANQPQHF,TGTGCCAGCACCCTCGGACAGGCCAATCAGCCCCAGCATTTT
TRBV7-2,TRBJ2-5,many,TRBD1,CASSLSGQGAETQYF,TGTGCCAGCAGCTTAAGTGGACAGGGGGCAGAGACCCAGTACTTC
TRBV10-3,TRBJ1-5,NA,TRBD1,CAIGQGGSNQPQHF,TGTGCCATCGGACAGGGTGGTAGCAATCAGCCCCAGCATTTT
TRBV6-5,TRBJ1-2,once,NA,CASSYGQADYGYTF,TGTGCCAGCAGTTACGGTCAGGCGGACTATGGCTACACCTTC
TRBV4-1,TRBJ1-1,NA,NA,CASSQAVANTEAFF,TGCGCCAGCAGCCAAGCCGTCGCAAACACTGAAGCTTTCTTT
TRBV12-3/TRBV12-4,TRBJ2-3,NA,NA,CASSLDTSSTDTQYF,TGTGCCAGCAGTTTGGACACCTCTAGCACAGATACGCAGTATTTT
TRBV20-1,TRBJ1-2,many,NA,CSVPRDGYGYTF,TGCAGTGTGCCCAGGGACGGCTATGGCTACACCTTC
TRBV7-2,TRBJ2-7,NA,NA,CASSLGASGTNYEQYF,TGTGCCAGCAGCTTAGGGGCCTCCGGGACAAACTACGAGCAGTACTTC
TRBV19,TRBJ1-2,many,TRBD1,CASSISTGGYGYTF,TGTGCCAGTAGTATATCGACAGGGGGCTATGGCTACACCTTC
TRBV12-5,TRBJ2-3,NA,NA,CASGQVDTQYF,TGTGCTAGTGGTCAGGTGGATACGCAGTATTTT
TRBV7-9,TRBJ1-1,many,NA,CASSSGVLNTEAFF,TGTGCCAGCAGTTCAGGGGTTTTGAACACTGAAGCTTTCTTT
TRBV20-1,TRBJ2-6,NA,TRBD1,CSAPGTGNTEAF,TGCAGTGCTCCCGGGACAGGGAACACTGAAGCTTTC
TRBV7-8,TRBJ2-7,NA,NA,CASSSWGEAGEQYF,TGCGCCAGCAGCTCCTGGGGAGAGGCTGGCGAGCAGTACTTC
TRBV10-1,TRBJ2-7,many,NA,CASSEVGLDEQYF,TGCGCCAGCAGTGAAGTAGGGTTGGACGAGCAGTACTTC
TRBV29-1,TRBJ1-6,many,NA,CSRFGNSPLHF,TGCAGCCGATTTGGGAATTCACCCCTCCACTTT
TRBV25-1,TRBJ2-5,NA,TRBD1,CATSPGQGVETQYF,TGTGCGACAAGCCCGGGACAGGGGGTCGAGACCCAGTACTTC
TRBV10-1,TRBJ1-2,NA,NA,CASSDREVGYTF,TGCGCCAGCAGTGACAGGGAGGTCGGCTACACCTTC
TRBV7-9,TRBJ2-7,NA,TRBD2,CASSGGSGRTYEQYF,TGTGCCAGCAGTGGCGGTAGCGGGAGAACCTACGAGCAGTACTTC
TRBV7-2,TRBJ2-5,many,NA,CASSLLGVETQYF,TGTGCCAGCAGCTTACTGGGTGTAGAGACCCAGTACTTC
TRBV5-8,TRBJ1-1,few,NA,CASSFYSENTEAFF,TGTGCCAGCAGCTTCTACAGTGAGAACACTGAAGCTTTCTTT
TRBV12-3/TRBV12-4,TRBJ1-6,few,NA,CASSYQLQGNSPLHF,TGTGCCAGCAGTTACCAGTTGCAGGGAAATTCACCCCTCCACTTT
TRBV7-9,TRBJ2-2,few,NA,CASRRPEGTAGELFF,TGTGCCAGCAGACGCCCCGAAGGGACGGCCGGGGAGCTGTTTTTT
TRBV12-3/TRBV12-4,TRBJ2-7,NA,TRBD2,CASGLAGEYEQYF,TGTGCCAGCGGACTAGCGGGAGAATACGAGCAGTACTTC
TRBV9,TRBJ2-5,many,NA,CASSVSQGMGETQYF,TGTGCCAGCAGCGTTTCCCAGGGAATGGGGGAGACCCAGTACTTC
TRBV7-9,TRBJ2-7,NA,TRBD1,CASSIGTGYYEQYF,TGTGCCAGCAGCATCGGGACAGGGTATTACGAGCAGTACTTC
TRBV3-1,TRBJ2-5,NA,TRBD1,CASSQPHVDRGLIETQYF,TGTGCCAGCAGCCAACCTCACGTCGACAGGGGGCTGATAGAGACCCAGTACTTC
TRBV2,TRBJ2-1,NA,NA,CASSDAGTLSYNEQFF,TGTGCCAGCAGCGATGCCGGGACACTCAGTTACAATGAGCAGTTCTTC
TRBV6-5,TRBJ1-3,few,TRBD1,CASRQDRGLGNTIYF,TGTGCCAGCAGACAAGACAGGGGGCTGGGAAACACCATATATTTT
TRBV7-9,TRBJ1-4,NA,NA,CASSKIGLSTNEKLFF,TGTGCCAGCAGCAAAATAGGACTCTCAACTAATGAAAAACTGTTTTTT
TRBV7-6,TRBJ1-1,NA,NA,CASTRGGVGATEAFF,TGTGCCAGCACCCGAGGAGGGGTGGGTGCCACTGAAGCTTTCTTT
TRBV19,TRBJ2-7,many,NA,CASSTAWAYEQYF,TGTGCCAGTAGTACCGCGTGGGCCTACGAGCAGTACTTC
TRBV20-1,TRBJ2-2,NA,NA,CSATGARAGELFF,TGCAGTGCTACCGGGGCCAGAGCCGGGGAGCTGTTTTTT
TRBV7-2,TRBJ2-7,NA,NA,CASSLSGSGGEQYF,TGTGCCAGCAGCCTAAGCGGGTCGGGCGGGGAGCAGTACTTC
TRBV12-3/TRBV12-4,TRBJ1-4,few,NA,CASSERDNLLEKLFF,TGTGCCAGCAGTGAAAGGGACAACCTCTTGGAAAAACTGTTTTTT
TRBV12-3/TRBV12-4,TRBJ1-5,NA,NA,CASSFATELQPQHF,TGTGCCAGCAGTTTCGCCACAGAATTACAGCCCCAGCATTTT
TRBV11-2,TRBJ1-1,few,TRBD1,CASSLWRGPKPGAFF,TGTGCCAGCAGCTTATGGAGGGGGCCTAAACCCGGAGCTTTCTTT
TRBV13,TRBJ2-6,few,TRBD1,CASSKGTGAGANVLTF,TGTGCCAGCAGCAAAGGGACAGGTGCTGGGGCCAACGTCCTGACTTTC
TRBV25-1,TRBJ2-7,NA,NA,CASSDPSRDPVGGQYF,TGTGCCAGCAGTGACCCCTCCCGAGACCCGGTTGGGGGGCAGTACTTC
TRBV29-1,TRBJ2-7,NA,NA,CSVLLATGEQYF,TGCAGCGTGCTACTAGCAACCGGGGAGCAGTACTTC
TRBV2,TRBJ1-5,few,NA,CASSPGPRANQPQHF,TGTGCCAGCAGTCCTGGGCCCCGCGCCAATCAGCCCCAGCATTTT
TRBV4-1,TRBJ1-1,NA,NA,CASSQVPPGAEAFF,TGCGCCAGCAGCCAAGTTCCACCCGGAGCTGAAGCTTTCTTT
TRBV7-9,TRBJ1-6,few,NA,CASRGERAYNSPLHF,TGTGCCAGCAGAGGGGAGCGGGCTTATAATTCACCCCTCCACTTT
TRBV7-8,TRBJ1-5,many,TRBD1,CASSSRTGSNQPQHF,TGTGCCAGCAGCTCCCGGACAGGGAGCAATCAGCCCCAGCATTTT
TRBV2,TRBJ2-7,many,NA,CASRLAGQNEQYF,TGTGCCAGCAGACTTGCCGGACAGAACGAGCAGTACTTC
TRBV19,TRBJ2-2,few,TRBD2,CASGRRTGELFF,TGTGCCAGCGGGAGGCGGACCGGGGAGCTGTTTTTT
TRBV7-9,TRBJ1-6,many,NA,CASSLVQGESPLHF,TGTGCCAGCAGCTTAGTCCAGGGTGAATCACCCCTCCACTTT